These T cell receptor beta chains were read from a single sample in a study of blood T cell repertoires in COVID-19. Here immunoSEQ multiplex PCR was the method, and the copy in TCRdb shows in-frame clones only, minus some. Here the sample spans around 300,000 clones, roughly 88% being singletons. Sequencing was performed on peripheral blood. The receptors shown here come from a man younger than 35 with active or convalescent COVID-19. CDR3s include the opening cysteine and the closing phenylalanine or tryptophan. A D gene is named only where the DNA matches it firmly. Clone size appears in some rows only: once, few, many, or a class for an expanded clone.

size: NA; J: TRBJ1-2; D: TRBD1; V: TRBV18; length: 15; CDR3: CASSHEGADNYGYTF; DNA: TGTGCCAGCTCGCATGAGGGGGCCGATAACTATGGCTACACCTTC
size: NA; J: TRBJ2-5; D: NA; V: TRBV3-1/TRBV3-2; length: 14; CDR3: CASSQVGAQETQYF; DNA: TGTGCCAGCAGCCAAGTGGGGGCCCAAGAGACCCAGTACTTC
size: NA; J: TRBJ2-5; D: TRBD2; V: TRBV2; length: 13; CDR3: CASSAGGRETQYF; DNA: TGTGCCAGCAGCGCGGGGGGGCGGGAGACCCAGTACTTC
size: NA; J: TRBJ2-2; D: NA; V: TRBV7-8; length: 15; CDR3: CASSFLGVNTGELFF; DNA: TGTGCCAGCAGCTTTCTCGGGGTGAACACCGGGGAGCTGTTTTTT
size: NA; J: TRBJ2-5; D: TRBD2; V: TRBV12-5; length: 16; CDR3: CASGDGTSGVQETQYF; DNA: TGTGCTAGTGGTGACGGGACTAGCGGGGTCCAAGAGACCCAGTACTTC
size: NA; J: TRBJ2-7; D: NA; V: TRBV4-1; length: 15; CDR3: CASSQALANLGEQYF; DNA: TGCGCCAGCAGCCAAGCTCTAGCGAATTTGGGTGAGCAGTACTTC
size: NA; J: TRBJ2-1; D: NA; V: TRBV9; length: 15; CDR3: CASSVRGSNEGEQFF; DNA: TGTGCCAGCAGCGTTAGGGGGAGTAACGAAGGTGAGCAGTTCTTC
size: NA; J: TRBJ2-3; D: TRBD1; V: TRBV6-6; length: 16; CDR3: CASSGTEVAATDTQYF; DNA: TGTGCCAGCAGTGGGACAGAGGTCGCGGCCACAGATACGCAGTATTTT
size: many; J: TRBJ2-1; D: TRBD2; V: TRBV4-1; length: 18; CDR3: CASKSSGGPALGNNEQFF; DNA: TGCGCCAGCAAGTCTAGCGGGGGACCTGCCCTGGGCAACAATGAGCAGTTCTTC
size: NA; J: TRBJ2-7; D: TRBD2; V: TRBV27; length: 15; CDR3: CASSSTSGGATEQYF; DNA: TGTGCCAGCAGTTCGACTAGCGGGGGGGCGACCGAGCAGTACTTC
size: NA; J: TRBJ1-1; D: TRBD1; V: TRBV19; length: 15; CDR3: CASSGDRGLGSEAFF; DNA: TGTGCCAGTAGTGGCGACAGGGGCCTGGGTTCTGAAGCTTTCTTT
size: once; J: TRBJ1-2; D: NA; V: TRBV5-6; length: 12; CDR3: CASTWGGEDYTF; DNA: TGTGCCAGCACTTGGGGGGGTGAGGACTACACCTTC
size: NA; J: TRBJ1-2; D: NA; V: TRBV4-1; length: 15; CDR3: CASSQPSGGGDGYTF; DNA: TGCGCCAGCAGCCAGCCATCGGGCGGGGGGGACGGCTACACCTTC
size: NA; J: TRBJ2-3; D: NA; V: TRBV12-3/TRBV12-4; length: 13; CDR3: CASITGGTDTQYF; DNA: TGTGCCAGCATCACCGGGGGCACAGATACGCAGTATTTT
size: NA; J: TRBJ2-7; D: NA; V: TRBV11-2; length: 13; CDR3: CASSLVFHYEQYF; DNA: TGTGCCAGCAGCTTAGTGTTCCACTACGAGCAGTACTTC
size: NA; J: TRBJ1-3; D: TRBD1; V: TRBV3-1/TRBV3-2; length: 15; CDR3: CASSQGQGSGNTIYF; DNA: TGTGCCAGCAGCCAGGGACAGGGCTCTGGAAACACCATATATTTT
size: NA; J: TRBJ1-1; D: NA; V: TRBV4-1; length: 17; CDR3: CASSHPKQGRGDTEAFF; DNA: TGCGCCAGCAGCCACCCGAAGCAGGGGAGGGGAGACACTGAAGCTTTCTTT
size: NA; J: TRBJ2-5; D: TRBD1; V: TRBV11-2; length: 16; CDR3: CASSFASRTGVETQYF; DNA: TGTGCCAGCAGCTTCGCGAGCCGTACAGGGGTAGAGACCCAGTACTTC
size: NA; J: TRBJ1-2; D: TRBD1; V: TRBV9; length: 13; CDR3: CASSVTTGQQCTF; DNA: TGTGCCAGCAGCGTGACCACGGGACAGCAGTGTACCTTC
size: NA; J: TRBJ1-6; D: TRBD1; V: TRBV19; length: 15; CDR3: CASSDRGRWDSPLHF; DNA: TGTGCCAGTAGTGACAGGGGGAGATGGGATTCACCCCTCCACTTT
size: NA; J: TRBJ1-2; D: NA; V: TRBV12-3/TRBV12-4; length: 13; CDR3: CASRYIGEYGYTF; DNA: TGTGCCAGCAGGTATATCGGGGAATATGGCTACACCTTC
size: NA; J: TRBJ2-1; D: NA; V: TRBV2; length: 14; CDR3: CASSGAALLGEQFF; DNA: TGTGCCAGCAGTGGTGCGGCCCTCCTCGGTGAGCAGTTCTTC
size: NA; J: TRBJ1-2; D: TRBD1; V: TRBV5-5; length: 13; CDR3: CASSLDRGFGYTF; DNA: TGTGCCAGCAGCTTGGACAGGGGGTTTGGCTACACCTTC
size: NA; J: TRBJ2-5; D: NA; V: TRBV7-3; length: 19; CDR3: CASSLRGPRGAGPHGTQYF; DNA: TGTGCCAGCAGCTTAAGGGGCCCCAGGGGAGCGGGGCCCCATGGGACCCAGTACTTC
size: NA; J: TRBJ1-4; D: TRBD1; V: TRBV13; length: 13; CDR3: CATTGGRREKLFF; DNA: TGTGCCACTACAGGGGGAAGAAGGGAAAAACTGTTTTTT
size: NA; J: TRBJ2-2; D: TRBD1; V: TRBV25-1; length: 14; CDR3: CASNGQASTGELFF; DNA: TGTGCCAGCAATGGACAGGCGAGCACCGGGGAGCTGTTTTTT
size: NA; J: TRBJ2-2; D: TRBD2; V: TRBV10-3; length: 18; CDR3: CAISESARGGLNTGELFF; DNA: TGTGCCATCAGTGAGTCGGCGCGGGGGGGCCTTAACACCGGGGAGCTGTTTTTT
size: NA; J: TRBJ1-5; D: TRBD1; V: TRBV7-2; length: 14; CDR3: CASSTRQGSQPQHF; DNA: TGTGCCAGCAGCACCCGACAGGGAAGTCAGCCCCAGCATTTT
size: NA; J: TRBJ2-2; D: NA; V: TRBV11-1; length: 15; CDR3: CASSPHSVNTGELFF; DNA: TGTGCCAGCAGCCCCCATTCAGTCAACACCGGGGAGCTGTTTTTT
size: once; J: TRBJ1-5; D: NA; V: TRBV7-2; length: 13; CDR3: CASSLWLNQPQHF; DNA: TGTGCCAGCAGCTTGTGGCTGAATCAGCCCCAGCATTTT
size: NA; J: TRBJ1-6; D: NA; V: TRBV19; length: 12; CDR3: CASMGHNSPLHF; DNA: TGTGCCAGTATGGGGCATAATTCACCCCTCCACTTT
size: NA; J: TRBJ2-1; D: TRBD2; V: TRBV5-1; length: 16; CDR3: CASTTLSGGSYNEQFF; DNA: TGCGCCTCCACCACCCTTAGCGGGGGCTCCTACAATGAGCAGTTCTTC
size: NA; J: TRBJ1-4; D: TRBD1; V: TRBV7-2; length: 17; CDR3: CASSLRRWGQGGEKLFF; DNA: TGTGCCAGCAGCTTAAGAAGGTGGGGACAGGGTGGCGAAAAACTGTTTTTT
size: NA; J: TRBJ2-1; D: NA; V: TRBV10-3; length: 15; CDR3: CAISDSSADYNEQFF; DNA: TGTGCCATCAGTGACTCTAGCGCAGACTACAATGAGCAGTTCTTC
size: NA; J: TRBJ2-1; D: NA; V: TRBV7-7; length: 13; CDR3: CASSLDLPNEQFF; DNA: TGTGCCAGCAGCTTAGACTTGCCGAATGAGCAGTTCTTC
size: NA; J: TRBJ2-7; D: TRBD1; V: TRBV5-1; length: 15; CDR3: CASSPGTGGVYEQYF; DNA: TGCGCCAGCAGCCCAGGGACAGGGGGCGTCTACGAGCAGTACTTC
size: once; J: TRBJ2-7; D: NA; V: TRBV21-1; length: 16; CDR3: CASSKGPVPSFYEQYF; DNA: TGTGCCAGCAGCAAAGGTCCGGTCCCGTCCTTCTACGAGCAGTACTTC
size: once; J: TRBJ2-7; D: TRBD1; V: TRBV19; length: 15; CDR3: CASSPGQGNSYEQYF; DNA: TGTGCCAGTAGTCCCGGACAGGGGAACTCCTACGAGCAGTACTTC
size: NA; J: TRBJ2-7; D: NA; V: TRBV11-1; length: 14; CDR3: CASSLDEHVYEQYF; DNA: TGTGCCAGCAGCTTAGACGAACATGTATACGAGCAGTACTTC
size: NA; J: TRBJ2-7; D: TRBD1; V: TRBV9; length: 14; CDR3: CASAGTGGDYEQYF; DNA: TGTGCCAGCGCCGGGACAGGGGGAGACTACGAGCAGTACTTC
size: NA; J: TRBJ1-1; D: TRBD1; V: TRBV7-3; length: 14; CDR3: CASSFQGGQTEAFF; DNA: TGTGCCAGCAGCTTCCAAGGGGGCCAGACTGAAGCTTTCTTT
size: NA; J: TRBJ2-1; D: TRBD2; V: TRBV5-4; length: 15; CDR3: CASSLRGGLHNEQFF; DNA: TGTGCCAGCAGCTTGCGGGGGGGCCTCCACAATGAGCAGTTCTTC
size: once; J: TRBJ1-5; D: NA; V: TRBV7-2; length: 13; CDR3: CASSLTGNQPQHF; DNA: TGTGCCAGCAGCTTAACGGGAAATCAGCCCCAGCATTTT
size: NA; J: TRBJ1-5; D: NA; V: TRBV2; length: 15; CDR3: CASRDTGSSNQPQHF; DNA: TGTGCCAGCAGGGATACAGGGAGCAGCAATCAGCCCCAGCATTTT
size: NA; J: TRBJ2-1; D: TRBD1; V: TRBV6-2/TRBV6-3; length: 13; CDR3: CASSYGQGDEQFF; DNA: TGTGCCAGCAGTTACGGACAGGGGGATGAGCAGTTCTTC
size: NA; J: TRBJ2-7; D: NA; V: TRBV6-5; length: 14; CDR3: CASSYAVGLYEQYF; DNA: TGTGCCAGCAGTTACGCGGTTGGCCTCTACGAGCAGTACTTC
size: NA; J: TRBJ2-2; D: NA; V: TRBV10-1; length: 13; CDR3: CASARGEAGELFF; DNA: TGCGCCAGCGCGAGAGGGGAGGCCGGGGAGCTGTTTTTT
size: NA; J: TRBJ1-1; D: TRBD1; V: TRBV6-5; length: 14; CDR3: CAVTLPGQGLLAFF; DNA: TGTGCCGTCACACTACCGGGACAGGGATTGTTAGCTTTCTTT
size: NA; J: TRBJ2-7; D: TRBD1; V: TRBV7-8; length: 15; CDR3: CASSGRDRASYEQYF; DNA: TGTGCCAGCAGCGGCCGGGACAGGGCGTCCTACGAGCAGTACTTC
size: NA; J: TRBJ1-2; D: NA; V: TRBV7-9; length: 12; CDR3: CASSYDAARIGF; DNA: TGTGCCAGCAGTTATGACGCCGCTAGAATTGGATTC
size: NA; J: TRBJ1-1; D: NA; V: TRBV5-4; length: 13; CDR3: CASSLAIDTEAFF; DNA: TGTGCCAGCAGCCTTGCGATCGACACTGAAGCTTTCTTT
size: once; J: TRBJ1-5; D: NA; V: TRBV21-1; length: 15; CDR3: CASSKVRGSHQPQHF; DNA: TGTGCCAGCAGCAAGGTCAGGGGCAGCCATCAGCCCCAGCATTTT
size: few; J: TRBJ2-7; D: NA; V: TRBV7-9; length: 12; CDR3: CASSLLTYEQYF; DNA: TGTGCCAGCAGCTTACTAACCTACGAGCAGTACTTC
size: NA; J: TRBJ1-5; D: NA; V: TRBV7-9; length: 16; CDR3: CASSLGTRQLNQPQHF; DNA: TGTGCCAGCAGCTTAGGAACCCGACAGCTCAATCAGCCCCAGCATTTT
size: NA; J: TRBJ2-3; D: NA; V: TRBV7-9; length: 16; CDR3: CASSQGQGGSTDTQYF; DNA: TGTGCCAGCAGTCAAGGACAGGGAGGGAGCACAGATACGCAGTATTTT
size: NA; J: TRBJ2-1; D: TRBD1; V: TRBV19; length: 14; CDR3: CASSIRTGSDEQFF; DNA: TGTGCCAGTAGTATTCGGACAGGGTCGGATGAGCAGTTCTTC
size: NA; J: TRBJ2-3; D: NA; V: TRBV18; length: 16; CDR3: CASSPGKGIGTDTQYF; DNA: TGTGCCAGCTCACCAGGTAAGGGGATAGGCACAGATACGCAGTATTTT
size: NA; J: TRBJ2-1; D: NA; V: TRBV24-1; length: 14; CDR3: CATSDGGLGNEQFF; DNA: TGTGCCACCAGTGATGGGGGACTGGGCAATGAGCAGTTCTTC
size: NA; J: TRBJ1-1; D: NA; V: TRBV28; length: 13; CDR3: CASSLLRNTEAFF; DNA: TGTGCCAGCAGTTTACTCAGGAACACTGAAGCTTTCTTT
size: NA; J: TRBJ2-1; D: NA; V: TRBV15; length: 12; CDR3: CATSRDRARQFF; DNA: TGTGCCACCAGCAGAGACAGGGCTCGTCAGTTCTTC